This T cell receptor (beta chain) appears in the sequencing data of a study of cytomegalovirus exposure and HLA in healthy donors. Study-level results: Roughly uniform sequencing depth across donors was assumed, possibly incorrectly.

The germline gives CDR1 ENHRY, CDR2 SYGVKD. The V end was cut by 3 bases, the J end by 3 bases, with 9 bases between. CDR3 length equals 13 residues. A multiplex PCR was run with 60 Vbeta primers and 13 Jbeta primers. Some clones are missing from TCRdb's copy, which holds only in-frame ones; the method was immunoSEQ multiplex PCR. The sample carries some 150,000 clones, 85% recorded once. In regard to this clone: What it recognizes is unknown.

The chain has TRBV10-3 and TRBJ2-7, with D maybe TRBD1 (6 bases). Material for sequencing was PBMCs. This TCR came from a woman younger than 30 in good health and CMV-seronegative. In DNA form, the CDR3 reads TGTGCCATCAGTGACTCGGACAGCTACGAGCAGTACTTC. This translates into CAISDSDSYEQYF.